This T cell receptor (beta chain) comes out of a study of Ad26.COV2.S vaccination and SARS-CoV-2 variants. From germline, CDR1 is SGHRS and CDR2 YFSETQ. V was clipped by 4 bases and J by 0 bases; unmatched bases: 7. The CDR3 runs 17 residues. The assay was immunoSEQ multiplex PCR, and TCRdb's table has in-frame clones only and misses some. The sample has roughly 180,000 clones; about 83% are singletons. The clonotype was recovered from a human donor who had recovered from COVID-19. The V and J genes are TRBV5-1 and TRBJ2-3; TRBD2 aligns across 11 bases. The material sequenced was peripheral blood, taken after recovery from COVID-19. In DNA form, the CDR3 reads TGCGCCAGCAGCCTCCTACTAGCGGGAGCAAGCACAGATACGCAGTATTTT. Its translation is CASSLLLAGASTDTQYF.